This T cell receptor beta chain emerged from a study of Ad26.COV2.S vaccination and SARS-CoV-2 variants. Study at large: Donor was one of the participants in the Ad26.COV2.S arm of the COV1001 trial. Each vaccinee took Ad26.COV2.S intramuscularly, once or twice 56 days apart. Findings and caveats of the study: Considerable breadth of spike-specific CD8+ and CD4+ T cell responses has reportedly been documented following vaccination.

The germline V gene encodes CDR1 MGHDK and CDR2 SYGVNS. The V gene end was trimmed by 6 bases and the J gene end by 0 bases; junction bases not matched to a gene: 4. The length of the CDR3 is 14 residues. Stated treatment: 15 to 20 received Ad26.COV2.S at low or high dose, single or two shots; roughly 5 received placebo; per-sample allocation not given. Day 63 after the first vaccine or placebo injection was the time point for sampling. Cohort 1b enrolled adults aged 18-55 years in Boston. The repertoire was sequenced with immunoSEQ multiplex PCR; TCRdb's copy has only in-frame clones and lacks some. Of about 420,000 clones detected, 88% appear once; the ten largest clones hold 3.6%. To note about this clone: Its antigen remains unidentified.

Sequencing was performed on peripheral blood, taken in a trial of Ad26.COV2.S vaccine versus placebo. V and J are TRBV25-1 and TRBJ2-7; TRBD1 matches 8 bases. The TCR originated in a person aged 18-65 years who received the Ad26.COV2.S COVID-19 vaccine or a placebo. CDR3 DNA: TGTGCCAGCAGGGGACAGGAAAGCTCCTACGAGCAGTACTTC. Translating gives CASRGQESSYEQYF.